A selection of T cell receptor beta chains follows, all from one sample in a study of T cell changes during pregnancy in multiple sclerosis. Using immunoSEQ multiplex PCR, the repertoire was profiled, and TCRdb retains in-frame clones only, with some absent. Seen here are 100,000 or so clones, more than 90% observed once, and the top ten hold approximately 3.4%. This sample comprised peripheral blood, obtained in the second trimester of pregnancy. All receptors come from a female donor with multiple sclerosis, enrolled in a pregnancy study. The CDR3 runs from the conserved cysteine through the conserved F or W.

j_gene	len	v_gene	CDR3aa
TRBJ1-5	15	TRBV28	CASSPPAGSNQPQHF
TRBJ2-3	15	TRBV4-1	CASSHDGQGSDTQYF
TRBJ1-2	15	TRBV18	CASSPLTVTPWGYTF
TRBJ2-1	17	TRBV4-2	CASSQELPGQGSDEQFF
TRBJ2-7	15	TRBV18	CASSPQTSGTYEQYF
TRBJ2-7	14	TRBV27	CASSTDRGTYEQYF
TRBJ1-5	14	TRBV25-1	CASSGGQINQPQHF
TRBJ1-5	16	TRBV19	CASSGRQGIRKQPQHF
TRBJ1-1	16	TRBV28	CASSSLLLDSPTEAFF
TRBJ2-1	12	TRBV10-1	CAMEAEDNEQFF
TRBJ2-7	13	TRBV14	CASSAVSSYEQYF
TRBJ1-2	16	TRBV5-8	CASSPGQGWGNYGYTF
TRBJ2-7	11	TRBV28	CASSGPLGQYF
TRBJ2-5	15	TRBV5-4	CASSLQAGVLETQYF
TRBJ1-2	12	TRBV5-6	CASSLDREGYTF
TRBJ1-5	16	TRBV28	CASSPQGAGGEQPQHF
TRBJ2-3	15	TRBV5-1	CASSLEAGRTDTQYF
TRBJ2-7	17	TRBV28	CASSFPALAGDGYEQYF
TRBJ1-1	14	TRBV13	CASSYRAMNTEAFF
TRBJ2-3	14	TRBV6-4	CASSEGGSTDTQYF
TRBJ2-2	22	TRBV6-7	CASSYSCSGTSAVEAVPGELFF
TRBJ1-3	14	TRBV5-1	CASSSWDRANTIYF
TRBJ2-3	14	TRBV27	CASMRTGLTDTQYF
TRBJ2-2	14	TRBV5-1	CASSLVQNTGELFF
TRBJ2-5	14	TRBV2	CASRGDRGPETQYF
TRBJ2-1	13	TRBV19	CASSQGLYNEQFF
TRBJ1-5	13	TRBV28	CASSYRGNQPQHF
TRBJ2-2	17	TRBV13	CASSPPRAGAYTGELFF
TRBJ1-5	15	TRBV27	CASSRQGAGNQPQHF
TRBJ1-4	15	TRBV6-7	CAGSYCGTGGEKLFF
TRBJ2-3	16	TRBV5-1	CASSLGNRVQGDTQYF
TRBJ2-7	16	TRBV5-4	CASSFGLTPRTYEQYF
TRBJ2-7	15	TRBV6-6	CASSSSQGITYEQYF
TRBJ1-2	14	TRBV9	CASSVDGLNYGYTF
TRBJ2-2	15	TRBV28	CASSLLAGVGGELFF
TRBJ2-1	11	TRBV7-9	CASTNYNEQFF
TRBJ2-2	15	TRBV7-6	CASSYGTGLTGELFF
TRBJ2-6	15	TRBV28	CASSLQGSGANVLTF
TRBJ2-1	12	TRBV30	CAWSGLAGGQFF
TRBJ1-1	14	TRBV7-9	CASSLAGANTEAFF
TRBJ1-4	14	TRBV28	CASSEGATNEKLFF
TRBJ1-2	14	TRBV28	CASSWDRGNYGYTF
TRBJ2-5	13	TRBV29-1	CSAVLRGGETQYF
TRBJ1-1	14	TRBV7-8	CASRLTRMNTEAFF
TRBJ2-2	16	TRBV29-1	CSVATTGLRLAGELFF
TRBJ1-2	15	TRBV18	CASSAPGQEFYGYTF
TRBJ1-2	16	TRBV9	CASSPMAGTGYYGYTF
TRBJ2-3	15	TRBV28	CASSSLAGNTDTQYF
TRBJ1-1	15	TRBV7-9	CASSLPGGGNTEAFF
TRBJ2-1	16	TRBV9	CASSILRGSSYNEQFF
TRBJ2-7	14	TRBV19	CASSRRQGGYEQYF
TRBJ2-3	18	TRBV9	CASSVAPGLAGRTDTQYF
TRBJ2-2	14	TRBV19	CASSLDLVTGELFF
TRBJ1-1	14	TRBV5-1	CASSPGQGATEAFF
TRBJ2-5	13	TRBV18	CASSDRAQETQYF
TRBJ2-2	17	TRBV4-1	CASSQGTSGMTSGELFF
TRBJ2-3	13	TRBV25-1	CASSARHGSTQYF
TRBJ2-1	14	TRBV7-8	CASSPPTGYNEQFF
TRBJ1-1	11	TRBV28	CASSFRREAFF
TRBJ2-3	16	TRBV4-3	CASSQDPGGEGDTQYF